This T cell receptor beta chain was retrieved from a study of cytomegalovirus exposure and HLA in healthy donors. Study-wide points: Despite most TCR sequences being rare, some public TCRs occurred in many donors.

In regard to this clone: Antigen unknown.

At collection, donors were nominally healthy, but unrecorded immune exposures were probable. It was with 60 Vbeta and 13 Jbeta primers that the PCR ran. The repertoire was sequenced with immunoSEQ multiplex PCR; TCRdb's copy has only in-frame clones and lacks some. The sample carries 110,000 to 150,000 clones, around 73% recorded once. Germline-derived CDR1 and CDR2 are SNHLY and FYNNEI. The CDR3 runs 15 residues. Trimming cost V 7 bases and J 3 bases; bases outside gene matches: 3. This chain uses TRBV2 with TRBJ2-2; 12 positions agree with TRBD1. The source material was PBMCs. This clonotype was sampled from a woman aged 40 to 50 in good health and CMV-seronegative. CDR3 region: CASKGTGGYTGELFF. The CDR3 DNA reads TGTGCCAGCAAAGGGACAGGGGGCTACACCGGGGAGCTGTTTTTT.